This T cell receptor beta chain is from a study of beta chain features in type 1 diabetes listed by TCRdb under 2018. Background for the entire study: Patients and healthy donors did not differ in mean age, gender distribution, total cell number or subset yield. Regulatory and stem cell-like memory subsets were obtained from only 8 patients and roughly 8 healthy donors, while naive and central memory subsets were obtained from all 28 donors. A total of roughly 99 million sorted cells were examined across all samples, and the number of cells per subset was strongly correlated with RNA yield. In the study, recently diagnosed type 1 diabetes patients and matched healthy donors were compared on the TCRB repertoires of their sorted circulating CD4+ T cell subsets. The research as a whole found: PCR may preferentially amplify shorter templates, but because patient and control samples were amplified and corrected together, any resulting skew would affect both groups equally. Only small numbers of individuals were included in the HLA sub-analyses, which left unresolved whether HLA type had any influence on TCRB rearrangement. Because cDNA rather than genomic DNA was sequenced, highly expressing activated cells could have been over-represented, although no difference in activation and CD3 levels was found between groups. Patients with type 1 diabetes made fewer insertions and deleted more nucleotides at VDJ recombination sites, implying thymic rearrangement abnormalities. Type 1 diabetes patients showed a moderate but significant shortening of TCRB CDR3 length in all four CD4+ subsets. Naive, central memory and regulatory TCRB repertoires appeared to be more alike among patients than among healthy donors.

This clone was seen only a few times. The antigen it binds to is not known. Base quality data are lacking; no much larger clone is found one base away. A single peripheral blood draw of approximately 110 mL on average was collected from each donor into heparinised tubes. Using a panel that included CD45RO, CCR7, CD25, CD127, CD95 and CD27, naive, central memory, regulatory and stem cell-like memory CD4+ T cells were sorted on a BD FACSAria II. All sorted populations exceeded 98% purity. PBMCs were separated immediately by Lymphoprep density gradient centrifugation and were stained directly, without being cultured. To minimize batch effects, samples were stained and sorted in pairs, one healthy donor with one patient per experiment. The High Capacity cDNA Reverse Transcription Kit was used to reverse transcribe all of the isolated RNA, meaning that expressed TCRB transcripts were what got sequenced. Naive, central memory and regulatory T cell samples underwent deep immunoSEQ sequencing, averaging around 4 million total reads per sample. Sorted cells were lysed in RLT buffer, and RNA was extracted using DNase-treated RNeasy Micro or Mini kits according to cell number. To prevent cross-contamination, every cell subset was processed on its own, while patient and healthy donor samples were processed together. The immunoSEQ multiplex PCR was used to amplify TCRB sequences from cDNA, yielding 87-bp fragments that span the CDR3 region. Amplicons were sequenced on the Illumina HiSeq platform. The study's processing was this. Synthetic template baselines were used to correct PCR bias computationally, reads within Hamming distance 2 were collapsed, and singletons that could not be merged were discarded. Reads were aligned against IMGT to assign V, D and J genes, CDR3 length and insertions or deletions at six rearrangement sites. Clonotype counts were normalized to sorted cell number within each subset before computing true diversity and Gini coefficients with the tcR R package. The overlap coefficient, calculated on TCRB nucleotide sequences, was used to quantify repertoire sharing. As a proxy for the pre-selection repertoire, out-of-frame TCRB sequences from naive cells were analyzed. What TCRdb holds here is the immuneACCESS table cut down to in-frame rearrangements. Part of the clones is not present; checked against another copy, under half of the missing clones reflect an unresolved V gene, and the others are unexplained. That table furnishes V, J and clone size, whereas the DNA furnished D and trimming. Here the sample has hundreds of thousands of clones; around 15% occur a single time. The leading ten clones occupy about 0.097% of the sample.

This receptor was identified in a man between 18 and 35 years old in good health. Sequenced input: naive CD4+ T cells from blood. The sample's cell subset or site, from its label and the paper: true naive CD4+ T cells.

The CDR3 protein is CASSEDRESYTF. In nucleotides, the sequence is TGCGCCAGCAGCGAAGACAGGGAGAGCTACACCTTC. The sequence is built from TRBV5-1 and TRBJ1-2; the junction holds 7 bases that match TRBD1. Reading from cysteine to phenylalanine, the CDR3 counts 12 amino acids. Here the CDR3 DNA is all that survives: 36 bases in frame from base 1. Via the germline V gene, CDR1 is SGHRS and CDR2 YFSETQ. For this chain, trimming is 4 bases at the V end and 9 bases at the J end, and the number of junction bases without a gene match is 6.